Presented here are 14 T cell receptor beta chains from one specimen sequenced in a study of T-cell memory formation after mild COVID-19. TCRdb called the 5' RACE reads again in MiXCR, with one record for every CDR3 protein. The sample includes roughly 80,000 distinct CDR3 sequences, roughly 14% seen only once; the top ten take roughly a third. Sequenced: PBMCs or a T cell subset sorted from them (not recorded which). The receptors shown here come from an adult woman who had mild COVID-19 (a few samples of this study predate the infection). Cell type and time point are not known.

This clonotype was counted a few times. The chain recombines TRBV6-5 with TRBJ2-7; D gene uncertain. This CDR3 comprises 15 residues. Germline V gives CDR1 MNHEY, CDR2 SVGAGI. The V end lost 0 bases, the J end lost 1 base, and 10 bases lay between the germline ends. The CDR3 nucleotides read TGTGCCAGCAGTTACTCGACGGTAGGATCCTACGAGCAGTACTTC. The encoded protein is CASSYSTVGSYEQYF.

CDR3 residues: CASSWAGEGTEAFF. CDR3 nucleotides: TGTGCCAGCAGTTGGGCAGGGGAGGGCACTGAAGCTTTCTTT. The gene calls are TRBV6-6 and TRBJ1-1, with a possible D match to TRBD1 (6 bases). The germline V and J ends were trimmed by 4 bases and 4 bases, with 13 bases remaining between them. The CDR3 spans 14 residues. The V gene's germline CDR1 is MNHNY and CDR2 SVGAGI (reference sequence).

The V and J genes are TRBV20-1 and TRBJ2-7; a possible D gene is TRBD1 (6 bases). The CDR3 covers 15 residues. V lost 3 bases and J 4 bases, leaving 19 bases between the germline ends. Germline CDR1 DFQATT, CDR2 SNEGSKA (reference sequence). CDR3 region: CSARGWTDDGYEQYF. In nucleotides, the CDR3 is TGCAGTGCTAGGGGGTGGACAGACGACGGTTACGAGCAGTACTTC.

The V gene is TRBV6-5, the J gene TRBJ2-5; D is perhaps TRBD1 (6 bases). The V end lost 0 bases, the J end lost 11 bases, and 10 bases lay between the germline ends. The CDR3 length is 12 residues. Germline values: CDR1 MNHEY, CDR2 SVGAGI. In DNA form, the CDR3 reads TGTGCCAGCAGTTACTCCAAGGGGGAACAGTACTTC. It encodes CASSYSKGEQYF.

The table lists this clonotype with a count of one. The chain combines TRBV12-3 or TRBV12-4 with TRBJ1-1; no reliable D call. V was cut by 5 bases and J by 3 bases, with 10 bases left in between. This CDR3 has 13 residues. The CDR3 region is CASSLRGYTEAFF. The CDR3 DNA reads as TGTGCCAGCAGTCTCCGGGGTTACACTGAAGCTTTCTTT.

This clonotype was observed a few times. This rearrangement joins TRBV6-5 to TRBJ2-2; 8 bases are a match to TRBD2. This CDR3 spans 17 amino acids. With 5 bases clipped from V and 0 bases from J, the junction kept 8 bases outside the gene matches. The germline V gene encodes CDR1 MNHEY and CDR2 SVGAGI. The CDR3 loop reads CASSTGRGEPNTGELFF. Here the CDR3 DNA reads TGTGCCAGCAGTACCGGGAGGGGAGAGCCGAACACCGGGGAGCTGTTTTTT.

The CDR3 DNA sequence: TGTGCCACCAGCTCGACCCCGCGGCTAGGCTACACCTTC. It encodes CATSSTPRLGYTF. The chain employs TRBV15 and TRBJ1-2; D gene unclear. V shed 5 bases and J shed 8 bases, with 15 bases lying between them. The germline gives CDR1 LNHNV, CDR2 YYDKDF (reference sequence). The CDR3 is 13 amino acids.

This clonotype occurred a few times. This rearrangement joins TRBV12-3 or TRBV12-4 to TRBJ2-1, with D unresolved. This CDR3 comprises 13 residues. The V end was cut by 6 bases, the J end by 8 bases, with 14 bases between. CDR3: CASRPSDGHEQFF. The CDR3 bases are TGTGCCAGCAGGCCCAGCGATGGCCATGAGCAGTTCTTC.

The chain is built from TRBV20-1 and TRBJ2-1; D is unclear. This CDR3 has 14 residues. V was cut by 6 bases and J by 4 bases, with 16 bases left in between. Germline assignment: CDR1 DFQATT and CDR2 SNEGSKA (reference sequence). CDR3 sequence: CSAPGKSSYNEQFF. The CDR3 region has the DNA TGCAGTGCCCCTGGGAAGAGTAGTTACAATGAGCAGTTCTTC.

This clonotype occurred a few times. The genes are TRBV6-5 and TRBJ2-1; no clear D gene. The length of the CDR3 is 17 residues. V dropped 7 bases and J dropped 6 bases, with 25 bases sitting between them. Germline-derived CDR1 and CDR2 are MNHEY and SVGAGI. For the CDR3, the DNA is TGTGCCAGCAAAAAAACAGAGGCAACCAGGAGCGTCAATGAGCAGTTCTTC. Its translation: CASKKTEATRSVNEQFF.

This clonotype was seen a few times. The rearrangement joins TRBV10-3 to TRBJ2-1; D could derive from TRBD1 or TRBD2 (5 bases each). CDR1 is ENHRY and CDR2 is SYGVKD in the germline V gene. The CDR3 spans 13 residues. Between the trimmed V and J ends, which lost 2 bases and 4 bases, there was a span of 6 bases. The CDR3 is CAISEEGYNEQFF. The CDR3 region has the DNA TGTGCCATCAGTGAGGAGGGGTACAATGAGCAGTTCTTC.

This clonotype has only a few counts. In DNA form, the CDR3 reads TGTGCCAGCAGCCATGACGGGGCGGGGGCCTCCTACAATGAGCAGTTCTTC. Its protein product is CASSHDGAGASYNEQFF. This chain connects TRBV7-9 to TRBJ2-1; a possible D gene is TRBD2 (7 bases). Between the trimmed V and J ends, which lost 5 bases and 0 bases, there was a span of 17 bases. This CDR3 has 17 residues. Per the germline V gene, CDR1 is SEHNR and CDR2 is FQNEAQ (reference sequence).

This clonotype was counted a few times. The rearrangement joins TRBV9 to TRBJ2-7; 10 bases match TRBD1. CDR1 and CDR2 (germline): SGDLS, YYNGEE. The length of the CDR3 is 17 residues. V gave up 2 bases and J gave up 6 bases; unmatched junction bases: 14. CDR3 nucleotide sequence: TGTGCCAGCAGCGTCTCGGTTTGGGAGACAGGGGGCATCGAGCAGTACTTC. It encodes CASSVSVWETGGIEQYF.

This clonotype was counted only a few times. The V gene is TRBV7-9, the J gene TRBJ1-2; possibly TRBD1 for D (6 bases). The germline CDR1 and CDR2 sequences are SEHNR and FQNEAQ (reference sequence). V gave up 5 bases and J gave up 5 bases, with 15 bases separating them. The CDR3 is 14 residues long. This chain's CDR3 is CASSPETGTYGYTF. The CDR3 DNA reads TGTGCCAGCAGCCCAGAGACAGGCACTTATGGCTACACCTTC.